This T cell receptor (beta chain) was recovered during a study of T cells after yellow fever vaccination. General observations from the study: The study noted that FACS-sorted repertoires could contain abundant clonotypes contaminating from the bulk population. Some clonotypes were seen in both the CD4 and the CD8 compartments. These made up a small share and likely arose from convergent recombination.

This clonotype was seen a few times. Its antigen is currently unknown. TCRdb ran MiXCR on the 5' RACE reads and lists one entry per CDR3 protein. The sample consists of some 160,000 distinct CDR3 sequences, approximately 6.8% of them appearing once. The CDR3 totals 11 residues. The germline CDR1 and CDR2 sequences are SNHLY and FYNNEI. Trimming removed 1 base from V and 11 bases from J, with 8 bases in between. Material: CD4+ T cells sorted from PBMCs, obtained 5 to 6 days after the first yellow fever vaccination. The source of this sequence is a man aged 18-30 years who received the YFV17D yellow fever vaccine. This rearrangement joins TRBV2 to TRBJ1-1, with D uncertain. The chain's CDR3 is CASSEDKLAFF. As DNA, the CDR3 is TGTGCCAGCAGTGAAGACAAGCTCGCTTTCTTT.